This T cell receptor (beta chain) was captured by sequencing in a study of blood T cell repertoires in COVID-19. The table came from immunoSEQ multiplex PCR; TCRdb's copy has only in-frame clones and leaves some out. The table lists some 100,000 clones, over 70% of them singletons. The clonotype was recovered from a man older than 75 with active or convalescent COVID-19. Sequencing input: peripheral blood.

The CDR3 coding sequence is TGCGCCAGCAGCTATCAGAGTGACAGGGAGAATGAGCAGTTCTTC. This encodes CASSYQSDRENEQFF. The chain couples TRBV5-1 to TRBJ2-1; 7 nucleotides match TRBD1. V lost 3 bases to trimming and J lost 7 bases; unmatched junction nucleotides: 10. The CDR3 spans 15 residues. Germline lookup yields CDR1 SGHRS and CDR2 YFSETQ.